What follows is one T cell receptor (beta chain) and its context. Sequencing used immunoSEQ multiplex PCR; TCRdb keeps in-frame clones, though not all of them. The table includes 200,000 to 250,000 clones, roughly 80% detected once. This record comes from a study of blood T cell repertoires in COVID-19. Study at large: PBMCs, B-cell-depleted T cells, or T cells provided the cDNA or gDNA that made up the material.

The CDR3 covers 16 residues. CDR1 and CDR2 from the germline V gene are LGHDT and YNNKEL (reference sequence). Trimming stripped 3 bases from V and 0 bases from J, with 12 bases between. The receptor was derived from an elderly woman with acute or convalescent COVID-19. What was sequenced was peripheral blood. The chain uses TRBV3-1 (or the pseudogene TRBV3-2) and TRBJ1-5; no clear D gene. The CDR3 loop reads CASSHGKQYSNQPQHF. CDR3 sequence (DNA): TGTGCCAGCAGCCACGGTAAACAGTATAGCAATCAGCCCCAGCATTTT.